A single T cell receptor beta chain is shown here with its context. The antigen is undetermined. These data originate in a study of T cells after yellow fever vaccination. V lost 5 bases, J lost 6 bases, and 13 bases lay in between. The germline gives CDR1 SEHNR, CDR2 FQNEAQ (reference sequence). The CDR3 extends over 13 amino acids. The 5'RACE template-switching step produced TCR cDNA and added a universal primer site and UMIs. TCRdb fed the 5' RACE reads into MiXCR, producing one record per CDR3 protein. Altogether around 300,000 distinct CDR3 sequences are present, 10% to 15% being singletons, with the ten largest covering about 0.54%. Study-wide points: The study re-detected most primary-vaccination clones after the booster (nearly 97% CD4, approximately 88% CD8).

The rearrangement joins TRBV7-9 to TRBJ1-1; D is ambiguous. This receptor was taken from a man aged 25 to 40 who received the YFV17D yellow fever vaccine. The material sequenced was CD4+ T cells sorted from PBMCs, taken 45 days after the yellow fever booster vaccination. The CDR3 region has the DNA TGTGCCAGCAGCCGCGACTCAGCCGCTGAAGCTTTCTTT. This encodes CASSRDSAAEAFF.